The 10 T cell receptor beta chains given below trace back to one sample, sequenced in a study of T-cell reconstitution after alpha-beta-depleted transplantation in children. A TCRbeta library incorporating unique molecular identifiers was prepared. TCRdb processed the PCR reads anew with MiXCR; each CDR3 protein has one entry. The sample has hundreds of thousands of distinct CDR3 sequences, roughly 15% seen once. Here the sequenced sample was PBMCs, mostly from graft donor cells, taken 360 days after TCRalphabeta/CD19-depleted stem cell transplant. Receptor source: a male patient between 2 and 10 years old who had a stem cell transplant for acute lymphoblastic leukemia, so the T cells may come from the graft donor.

The CDR3 DNA reads as TGTGCCAGCCGGGAGGGACTAGCGGGAGGCGATGAGCAGTTCTTC. Its protein product is CASREGLAGGDEQFF. This chain links TRBV5-6 with TRBJ2-1, with 15 bases fitting TRBD2. CDR1 is SGHDT, CDR2 YYEEEE, per germline. Trimming removed 7 bases from V and 8 bases from J; junction bases left unmatched: 7. This CDR3 has 15 residues.

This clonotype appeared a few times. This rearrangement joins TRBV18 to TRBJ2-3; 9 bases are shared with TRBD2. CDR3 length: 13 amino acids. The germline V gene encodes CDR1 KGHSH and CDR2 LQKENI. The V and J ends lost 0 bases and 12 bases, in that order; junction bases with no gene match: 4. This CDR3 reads CASSPPGGRAQYF. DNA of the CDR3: TGTGCCAGCTCACCACCGGGCGGGAGGGCCCAGTATTTT.

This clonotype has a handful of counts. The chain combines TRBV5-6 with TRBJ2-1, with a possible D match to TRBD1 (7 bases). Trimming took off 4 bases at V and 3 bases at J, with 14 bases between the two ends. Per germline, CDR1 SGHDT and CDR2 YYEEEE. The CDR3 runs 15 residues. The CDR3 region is CASSAGQRLYNEQFF. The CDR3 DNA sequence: TGTGCCAGCAGCGCGGGACAGCGGCTCTACAATGAGCAGTTCTTC.

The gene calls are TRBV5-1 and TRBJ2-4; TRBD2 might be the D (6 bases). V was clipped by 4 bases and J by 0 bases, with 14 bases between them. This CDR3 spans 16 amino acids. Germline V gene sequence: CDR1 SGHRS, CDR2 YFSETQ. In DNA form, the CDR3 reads TGCGCCAGCAGCCCTTTAGCGGCTCTAGCCAAAAACATTCAGTACTTC. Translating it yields CASSPLAALAKNIQYF.

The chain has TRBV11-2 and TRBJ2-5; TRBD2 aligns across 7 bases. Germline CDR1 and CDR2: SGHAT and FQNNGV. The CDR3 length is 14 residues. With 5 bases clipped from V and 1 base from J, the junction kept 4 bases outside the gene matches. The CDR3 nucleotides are TGTGCCAGCAGCCGGCTAGCGGCCCAAGAGACCCAGTACTTC. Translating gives CASSRLAAQETQYF.

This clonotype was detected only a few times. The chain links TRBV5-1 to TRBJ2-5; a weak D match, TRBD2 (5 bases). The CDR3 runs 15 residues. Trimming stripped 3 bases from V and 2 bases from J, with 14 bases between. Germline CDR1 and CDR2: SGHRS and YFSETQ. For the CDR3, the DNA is TGCGCCAGCAGCTCATCGTACGGACTGCAAGAGACCCAGTACTTC. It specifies CASSSSYGLQETQYF.

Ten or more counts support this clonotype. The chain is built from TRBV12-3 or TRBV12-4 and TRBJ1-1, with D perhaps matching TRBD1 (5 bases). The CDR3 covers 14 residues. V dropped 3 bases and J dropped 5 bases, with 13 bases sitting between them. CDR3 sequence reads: CASSFFGKGTEAFF. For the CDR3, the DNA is TGTGCCAGCAGTTTTTTCGGTAAGGGGACTGAAGCTTTCTTT.

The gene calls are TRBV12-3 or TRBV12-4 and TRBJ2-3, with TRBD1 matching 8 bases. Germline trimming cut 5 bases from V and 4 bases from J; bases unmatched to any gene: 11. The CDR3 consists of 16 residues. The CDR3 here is CASSPDPGQAADTQYF. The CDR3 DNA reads TGTGCCAGCAGTCCCGATCCGGGACAGGCCGCAGATACGCAGTATTTT.

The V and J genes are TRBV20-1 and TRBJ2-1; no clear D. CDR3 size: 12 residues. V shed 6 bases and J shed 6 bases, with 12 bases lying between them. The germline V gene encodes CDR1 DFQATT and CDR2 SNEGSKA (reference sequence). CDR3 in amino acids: CSATAHLNEQFF. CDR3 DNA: TGCAGTGCAACGGCCCACCTCAATGAGCAGTTCTTC.

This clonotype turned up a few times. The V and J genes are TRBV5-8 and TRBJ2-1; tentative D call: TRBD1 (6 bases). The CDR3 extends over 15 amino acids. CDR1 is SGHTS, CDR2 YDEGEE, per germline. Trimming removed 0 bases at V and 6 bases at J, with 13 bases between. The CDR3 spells CASSLGLIQGNEQFF. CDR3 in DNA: TGTGCCAGCAGCTTGGGATTAATACAGGGCAATGAGCAGTTCTTC. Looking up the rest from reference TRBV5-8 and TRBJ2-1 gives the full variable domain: EAGVTQSPTHLIKTRGQQATLRCSPISGHTSVYWYQQALGLGLQFLLWYDEGEERNRGNFPPRFSGRQFPNYSSELNVNALELEDSALYLCASSLGLIQGNEQFFGPGTRLTVL.